This T cell receptor (beta chain) was found in a study of shared clonotypes between healthy human individuals. Overall study context: Per-donor plates numbered three CD4 naive, three CD4 memory, two CD8 naive and one CD8 memory.

The table came from immunoSEQ multiplex PCR; TCRdb's copy has only in-frame clones and leaves some out. The sample records 2,500,000 or so clones, approximately 93% being singletons. Nashville, Tennessee was home to all donors, each a Caucasian adult. The TCR originated in a man aged 18-30 years in good health. Some clones in this sample may be carry-over from other donors' samples. The source material was naive CD4+ T cells from PBMCs. Subset noted: CD45RA+ positively selected.

CDR3 bases: TGTGCCAGCAATGGCCAGTATATCACCGGGGAGCTGTTTTTT. Encoded protein: CASNGQYITGELFF. V and J are TRBV6-1 and TRBJ2-2; D gene uncertain. This CDR3 has 14 amino acids. The germline V gene encodes CDR1 MNHNS and CDR2 SASEGT. Trimming removed 7 bases from V and 4 bases from J, with 13 bases in between.